The present T cell receptor beta chain was sequenced within a study of blood T cell repertoires in COVID-19. Study-wide context: Acute and convalescent COVID-19 samples came from the United States, Italy and Spain. PBMCs, B-cell-depleted T cells, or T cells provided the cDNA or gDNA that made up the material.

Those enrolled in Seattle joined during active infection and were followed longitudinally afterward. Original data processing: It was from reference gene primer amplification that nucleated cell counts were estimated. Sequencing used immunoSEQ multiplex PCR; TCRdb keeps in-frame clones, though not all of them. V and J calls and clone size follow that table, whereas D and trimming were derived from the DNA. The data show about 260,000 clones, with 88% seen just once and around 11% held by the top ten. The CDR3 runs 12 residues. Germline V gene data show CDR1 as ENHRY and CDR2 as SYGVKD. Trimming took off 3 bases at V and 6 bases at J, with 9 bases between the two ends.

The material sequenced was peripheral blood. This clonotype was sampled from a woman in her 30s with COVID-19, enrolled during active disease. V is TRBV10-3 and J is TRBJ2-7; maybe TRBD1 (5 bases). CDR3: CAISDRDSEQYF. Written as DNA, the CDR3 is TGTGCCATCAGTGACAGGGATTCCGAGCAGTACTTC.